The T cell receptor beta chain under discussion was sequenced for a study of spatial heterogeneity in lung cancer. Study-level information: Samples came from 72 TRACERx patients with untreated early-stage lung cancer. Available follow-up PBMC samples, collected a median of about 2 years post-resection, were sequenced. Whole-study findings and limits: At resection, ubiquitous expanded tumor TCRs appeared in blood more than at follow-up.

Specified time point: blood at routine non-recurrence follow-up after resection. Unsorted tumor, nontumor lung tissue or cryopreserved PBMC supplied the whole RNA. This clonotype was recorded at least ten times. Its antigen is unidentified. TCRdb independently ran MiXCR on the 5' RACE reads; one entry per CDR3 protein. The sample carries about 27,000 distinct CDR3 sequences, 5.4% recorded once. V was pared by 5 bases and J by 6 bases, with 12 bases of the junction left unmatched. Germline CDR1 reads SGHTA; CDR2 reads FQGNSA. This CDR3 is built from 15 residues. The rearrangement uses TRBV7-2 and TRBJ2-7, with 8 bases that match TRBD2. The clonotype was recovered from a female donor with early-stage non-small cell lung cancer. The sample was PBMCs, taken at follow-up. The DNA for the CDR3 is TGTGCCAGCAGCCGGGCGATGGCGGGAGGTACCGAGCAGTACTTC. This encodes CASSRAMAGGTEQYF.